This T cell receptor (beta chain) originates from a study of blood T cell repertoires in COVID-19. Participant ages covered 18 to 89 years across 24 US areas. Participant reports of clinical history set cohort assignment. The CDR3 covers 14 residues. Trimming left V 1 base short and J 6 bases short, with 9 bases between. Germline assignment: CDR1 KGHDR and CDR2 SFDVKD. Measured with immunoSEQ multiplex PCR; TCRdb has only the in-frame clones, and not every one. Among 400,000 or so clones listed, 80% to 90% were seen once. The TCR originated in a man aged 35-49 years in a cohort exposed to, infected with or recovered from COVID-19 (not recorded which). The sample taken for sequencing was PBMCs or T cells enriched from blood (not recorded which). The rearrangement joins TRBV24-1 to TRBJ2-1, with D maybe TRBD2 (6 bases). In nucleotides, the CDR3 is TGTGCCACCAGTGATTTAGAGACTAGCAATGAGCAGTTCTTC. Its translation: CATSDLETSNEQFF.